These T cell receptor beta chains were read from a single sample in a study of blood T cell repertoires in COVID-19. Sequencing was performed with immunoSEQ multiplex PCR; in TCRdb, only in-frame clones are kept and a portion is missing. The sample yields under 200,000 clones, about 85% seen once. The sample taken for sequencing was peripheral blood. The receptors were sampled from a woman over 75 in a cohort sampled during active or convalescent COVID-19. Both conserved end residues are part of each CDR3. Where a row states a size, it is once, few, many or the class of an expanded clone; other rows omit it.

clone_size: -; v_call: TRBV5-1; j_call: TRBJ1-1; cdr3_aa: CASRLGGPKAEAFF
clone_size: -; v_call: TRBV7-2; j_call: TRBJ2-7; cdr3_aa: CASSSSGGATYEQYF
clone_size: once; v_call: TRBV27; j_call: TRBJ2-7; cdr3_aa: CASSSSYRVDEQYF
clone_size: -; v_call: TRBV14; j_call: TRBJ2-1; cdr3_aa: CASSENRVVDNEQFF
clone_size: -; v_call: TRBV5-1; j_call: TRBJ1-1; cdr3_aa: CASSFGGNTEAFF
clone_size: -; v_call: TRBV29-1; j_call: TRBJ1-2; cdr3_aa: CSVGGGSYGYTF
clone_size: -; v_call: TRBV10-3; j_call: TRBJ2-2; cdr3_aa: CAIAGPPGGAIANTGELFF
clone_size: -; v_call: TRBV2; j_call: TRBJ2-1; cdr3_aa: CASRMTGFTYNEQFF
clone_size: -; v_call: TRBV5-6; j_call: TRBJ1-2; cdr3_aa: CASSSGQAYGYTF
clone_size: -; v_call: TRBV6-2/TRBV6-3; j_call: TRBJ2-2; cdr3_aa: CASSPQQAINTGELFF
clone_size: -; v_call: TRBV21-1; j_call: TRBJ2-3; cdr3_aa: CASSKTTSGILSTDTQYF
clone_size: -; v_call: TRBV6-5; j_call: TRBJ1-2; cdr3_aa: CASSFSGQNQHYGYTF
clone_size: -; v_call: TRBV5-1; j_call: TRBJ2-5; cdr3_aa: CASSPGGTSGEETQYF
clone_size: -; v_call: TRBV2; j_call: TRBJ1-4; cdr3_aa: CASSDGMQLFF
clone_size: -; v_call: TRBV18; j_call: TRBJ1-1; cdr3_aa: CASSPGQGWDTEAFF
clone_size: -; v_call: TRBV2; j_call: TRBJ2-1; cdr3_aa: CASYGKRWGHYNEQFF
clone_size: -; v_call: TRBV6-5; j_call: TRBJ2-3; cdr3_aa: CASTDSSTDTQYF
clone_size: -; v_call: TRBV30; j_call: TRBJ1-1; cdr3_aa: CAWSSREVGTEAFF
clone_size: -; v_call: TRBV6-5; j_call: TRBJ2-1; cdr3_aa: CASRGLAGGENEQFF
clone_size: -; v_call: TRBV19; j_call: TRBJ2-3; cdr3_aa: CASSKGVRDTQYF
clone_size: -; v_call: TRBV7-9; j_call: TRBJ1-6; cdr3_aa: CASSRGLEEPLHF
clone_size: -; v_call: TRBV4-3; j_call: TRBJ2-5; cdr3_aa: CASSQDRASGVETQYF
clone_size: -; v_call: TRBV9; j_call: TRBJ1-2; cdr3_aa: CASSARQVIYCGYTF
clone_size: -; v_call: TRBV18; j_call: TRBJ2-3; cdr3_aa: CASSLGQSSTDTQYF
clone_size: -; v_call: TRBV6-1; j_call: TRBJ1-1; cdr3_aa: CASSEGLANTEAFF
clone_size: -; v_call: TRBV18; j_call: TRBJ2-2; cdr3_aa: CASSTGETRAGELFF
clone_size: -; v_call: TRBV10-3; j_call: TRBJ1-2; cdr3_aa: CAISEHTGVTNYGYTF
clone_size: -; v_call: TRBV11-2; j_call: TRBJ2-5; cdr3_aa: CASSARGLAESQETQYF
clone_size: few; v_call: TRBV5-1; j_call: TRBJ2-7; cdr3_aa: CASSLVPGSSYEQYF
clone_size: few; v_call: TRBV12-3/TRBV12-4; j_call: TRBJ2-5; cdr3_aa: CASSFEVTQYF
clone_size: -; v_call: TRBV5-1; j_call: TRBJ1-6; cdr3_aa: CASSSGWTGRNSPLHF
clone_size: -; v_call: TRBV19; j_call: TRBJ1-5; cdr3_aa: CASRSDRGAWQPQHF
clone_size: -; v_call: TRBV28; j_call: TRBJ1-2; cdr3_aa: CASSSPGGNYGYTF
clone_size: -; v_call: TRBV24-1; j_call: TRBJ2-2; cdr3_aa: CATSRAPGHSNTGELFF
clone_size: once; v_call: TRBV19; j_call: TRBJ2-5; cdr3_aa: CASSMRLQETQYF
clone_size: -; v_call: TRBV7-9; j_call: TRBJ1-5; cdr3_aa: CASSLGPGNQPQHF
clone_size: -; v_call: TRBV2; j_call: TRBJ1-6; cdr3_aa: CASLGTLSSPLHF
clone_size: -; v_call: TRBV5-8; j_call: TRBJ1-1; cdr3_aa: CASSSGQILLNTEAFF
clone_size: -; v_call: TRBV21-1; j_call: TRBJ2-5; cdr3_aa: CASSKVRGGRGETQYF
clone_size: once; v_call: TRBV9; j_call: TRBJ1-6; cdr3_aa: CASSGRQGAYNSPLHF
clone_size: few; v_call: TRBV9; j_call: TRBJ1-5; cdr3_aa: CASSVDSSNQPQHF
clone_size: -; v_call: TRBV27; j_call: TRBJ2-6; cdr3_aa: CASSTRGTGPLSGANVLTF
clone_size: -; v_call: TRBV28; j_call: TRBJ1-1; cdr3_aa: CASSLGQVNTEAFF
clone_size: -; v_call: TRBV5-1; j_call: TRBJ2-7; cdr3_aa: CASSQGTASSYEQYF
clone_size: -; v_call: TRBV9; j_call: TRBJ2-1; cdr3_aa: CASSALAGGSYNEQFF
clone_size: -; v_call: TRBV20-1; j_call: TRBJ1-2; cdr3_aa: CSARNQIGYTF
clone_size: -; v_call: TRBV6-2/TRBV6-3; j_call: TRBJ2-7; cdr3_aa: CASSDTVYEQYF
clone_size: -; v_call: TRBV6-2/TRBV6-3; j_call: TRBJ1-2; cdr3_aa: CASSYEPQASGYTF
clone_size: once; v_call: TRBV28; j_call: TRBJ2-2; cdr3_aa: CASSLGRQGVKYTGELFF
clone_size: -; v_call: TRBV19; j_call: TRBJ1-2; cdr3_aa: CASTHRGWGYTF
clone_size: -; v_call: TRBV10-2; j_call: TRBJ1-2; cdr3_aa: CASSESTDRAHYTF
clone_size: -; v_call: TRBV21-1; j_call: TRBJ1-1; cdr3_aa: CASSDTSNTEAFF
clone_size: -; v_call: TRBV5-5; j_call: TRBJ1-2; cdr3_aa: CASSPAGGDYGYTF
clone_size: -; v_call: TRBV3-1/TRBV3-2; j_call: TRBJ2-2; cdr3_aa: CASSQVGGGELFF
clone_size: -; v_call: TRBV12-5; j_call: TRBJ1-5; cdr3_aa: CASGFPLTGPIDNQPQHF
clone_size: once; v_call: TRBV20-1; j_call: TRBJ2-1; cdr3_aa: CSASLPGLADNEQFF
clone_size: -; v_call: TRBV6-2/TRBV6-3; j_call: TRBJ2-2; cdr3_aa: CASSGTSGYTGELFF
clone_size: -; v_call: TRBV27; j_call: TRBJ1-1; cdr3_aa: CASSLLPRDTEAFF
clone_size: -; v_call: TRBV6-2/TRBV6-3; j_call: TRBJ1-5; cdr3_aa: CASSYEGVGNQPQHF